This T cell receptor (beta chain) comes out of a study of regulatory T cells in long-lasting Graves disease. Study context: More than 5 years of antithyroid drugs with positive TSH receptor antibodies defined persistent Graves' disease. Findings and caveats of the study: TCR diversity was lower in persistent Graves' patients (versus newly diagnosed ones).

Arm-PCR with iRepertoire HTBI primers amplified the CDR3 regions for these TCR beta libraries. TCRdb reanalysed the multiplex PCR reads using MiXCR and keeps one entry per CDR3 protein. Here the sample spans hundreds of thousands of distinct CDR3 sequences, around a fifth being singletons. CDR3 size: 14 residues. Germline loops: CDR1 DFQATT, CDR2 SNEGSKA (reference sequence). V dropped 0 bases and J dropped 4 bases, with 12 bases sitting between them. Specified time point: persistent/refractory GD, antithyroid drugs over 5 years with positive TRAb. After RNA was extracted from PBMCs, the TCR library was made from it. The patients were drawn from one endocrinology department in Xi'an, China. This clonotype has just a few counts. The antigen is not known.

The material was peripheral blood mononuclear cells (PBMCs), obtained when the disease was refractory, from a patient treated with antithyroid drugs. The receptor's source is a female donor with Graves disease. V and J are TRBV20-1 and TRBJ1-1, with D perhaps matching TRBD1 (6 bases). The CDR3 spells CSAREGALGTEAFF. The CDR3 region has the DNA TGCAGTGCTAGAGAGGGGGCGCTTGGCACTGAAGCTTTCTTT.